This T cell receptor beta chain was profiled in a study of response to subunit inactivated influenza vaccine. Study-level findings and limits: Few new T cells, the authors suggested, are recruited by each seasonal influenza vaccination.

TCRdb processed the RT-PCR reads anew with MiXCR; each CDR3 protein has one entry. The sample shows 860,000 or so distinct CDR3 sequences, about 20% of them seen only once. The CDR3 is made up of 15 amino acids. V gave up 5 bases and J gave up 5 bases; unmatched junction bases: 7. Looked up from germline, CDR1 is SEHNR and CDR2 is FQNEAQ (reference sequence). In this sample, this clonotype turned up a few times. Its antigen is as yet unknown. The TCR sequence derives from a man between 45 and 60 years old who received an inactivated influenza vaccine. The specimen was PBMCs from blood, collected more than 4 days after vaccination. The chain carries TRBV7-9 and TRBJ2-7; 12 bases line up with TRBD1. The CDR3 sequence: CASSRTGTGGHEQYF. The CDR3 coding sequence is TGTGCCAGCAGCCGAACCGGGACAGGGGGCCACGAGCAGTACTTC. Full variable domain (remainder filled in from reference TRBV7-9 and TRBJ2-7): DTGVSQNPRHKITKRGQNVTFRCDPISEHNRLYWYRQTLGQGPEFLTYFQNEAQLEKSRLLSDRFSAERPKGSFSTLEIQRTEQGDSAMYLCASSRTGTGGHEQYFGPGTRLTVT.